The sequence of this TCR beta chain was determined in a study of shared clonotypes between healthy human individuals (dated by TCRdb to the early 2020s). For the study in its entirety: The cohort comprised a couple of women and a few men aged 18 to 49 years. For each donor, CD4 naive and CD4 memory were each given three plates, CD8 naive was given two plates, and CD8 memory was given one plate. To estimate repertoire size and how much clonotypes are shared between individuals, the study performed deep sequencing of blood TCR repertoires from a handful of healthy adults. Different laboratories and diverse techniques were used to prepare libraries and sequence TCR repertoires, to increase sequencing depth and limit assay-specific biases. Leukapheresis yielded between about 0.85 and 10 billion PBMCs per donor. Here is what the overall study found, with its caveats: Higher generation probabilities were observed for clonotypes shared by all four sorted-subset donors than for non-shared clonotypes. Rarefaction of sorted-subset datasets indicated incomplete sequencing despite the large sequencing depth. When a few donors were compared, the shared fraction of clonotypes was 5% to 6.5% for naive CD4, approximately 3.3% for naive CD8, more than 2% for memory CD4, and roughly 0.4% for memory CD8. Pairwise subsampling led to the expectation that sequencing depth would affect the degree of clonotype sharing among donors. Sampling was restricted to blood, and TCR repertoires in tissue are likely to differ from TCR repertoires in blood. Because the study included only a small number of donors, the genetic and exposure-history diversity represented was limited. Estimated clonotype richness was generally larger for naive than for memory subsets.

V loses 5 bases of germline sequence and J loses 5 bases, and the interval between the two ends is 6 bases. Via the germline V gene, CDR1 is MNHEY and CDR2 SVGAGI. From the cysteine up to the phenylalanine, the CDR3 has a length of 11 residues. Kept here is only the CDR3 DNA, which spans 33 bases and is read in frame from base 1. Using the deep immunoSEQ assay, TCR CDR3 regions were amplified from genomic DNA by multiplex PCR. Extracted genomic DNA from each cell subset was distributed evenly across all wells of several immunoSEQ 96-well plates, and each plate was treated as a replicate. For sorted subsets, 150 to 250 ng of genomic DNA, equivalent to about 30,000 T cell genomes, went into each replicate PCR. Purified libraries were quantified with a Qubit 3.0 fluorometer, sized on a Bioanalyzer 2100, and re-quantified with the KAPA Library Quantification kit. Every immunoSEQ 96-well plate was sequenced on a separate single-read 150-cycle Illumina NextSeq 550 flow cell. Under the source paper's analysis protocol: Because the immunoSEQ output held only junctional sequences and lacked quality scores, the filtering could not match the filtering applied to full-length reads. Sequences were annotated with PyIR, a Python wrapper for IgBLAST v1.9, and V/J genes and CDR3 were assigned using IMGT germline references. Reads were removed for weak V/J assignments (E-value above 1e-6), missing CDR3, stop codons, out-of-frame junctions, or ambiguous translated residues. V3J clonotypes were defined as sequences sharing an identical inferred V gene, J gene, and CDR3 amino acid sequence. To compute the percentage overlap between repertoires, the number of shared unique clonotypes was divided by the size of the smaller repertoire. Repertoire richness was assessed with RTK rarefaction, the Chao1 estimator, and Recon v2.1 estimates of unobserved clonotypes. Generation probabilities for all TCRbeta clonotypes obtained by the gDNA method from a handful of donors were computed using OLGA. Entries here come from immuneACCESS through TCRdb and include only in-frame sequences with V and J called. Some clones fail to appear in such tables; in the studies checked, an unresolved V gene covers under half of the shortfall, and the cause of the remainder is unknown. V, J and clone size reflect that table, while D and trimming were determined from the DNA. The sample table shows about 1,800,000 clones, and approximately 95% are seen once. The ten largest clones capture under 1.5% of the sample.

CD8 naive samples consisted of CD45RO-negative cells that were positively selected for CCR7, yielding a CD45RA+CCR7+ population without TemRA cells. The donors were healthy, HIV-negative adults who had no recently reported acute infections or vaccinations. Every donor was a Caucasian adult residing in Nashville, Tennessee, USA. Blood was collected by leukapheresis, and PBMCs were isolated by Ficoll-Histopaque density gradient centrifugation and then cryopreserved in liquid nitrogen vapor phase. Analytical flow cytometry was used to check the purity and quantity of every magnetically sorted T cell population. Each sorted fraction had its genomic DNA isolated and then quantified by UV absorbance on a Nanodrop 2000c. With respect to this clone: Its antigen remains unidentified. Base quality data are lacking; no much larger clone is found one base away.

The sequence derives from a man aged 18 to 30 in good health. Sequencing was carried out using naive CD8+ T cells sorted from blood. The sample's cell subset or site, from its label and the paper: CD45RA+CCR7+. This chain is built from TRBV6-5 and TRBJ2-5; no D gene can be assigned with confidence. The nucleotide sequence is given as TGTGCCAGCAGTAATGGGGAGACCCAGTACTTC. It translates to CASSNGETQYF.